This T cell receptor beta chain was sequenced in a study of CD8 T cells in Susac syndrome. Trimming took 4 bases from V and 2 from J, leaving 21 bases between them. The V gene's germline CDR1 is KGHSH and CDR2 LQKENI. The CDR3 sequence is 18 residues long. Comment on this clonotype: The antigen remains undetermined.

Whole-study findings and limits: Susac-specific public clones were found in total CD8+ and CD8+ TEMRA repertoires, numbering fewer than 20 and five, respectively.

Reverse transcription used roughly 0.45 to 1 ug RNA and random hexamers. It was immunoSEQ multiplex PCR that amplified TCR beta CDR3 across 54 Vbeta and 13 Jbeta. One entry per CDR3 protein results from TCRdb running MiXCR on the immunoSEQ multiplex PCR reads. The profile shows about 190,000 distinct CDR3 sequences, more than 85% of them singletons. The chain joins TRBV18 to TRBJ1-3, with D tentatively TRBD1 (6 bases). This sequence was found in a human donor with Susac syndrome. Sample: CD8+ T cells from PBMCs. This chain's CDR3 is CASSRNRDTRPAGNTIYF. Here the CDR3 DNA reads TGTGCCAGCTCACGTAACCGGGACACAAGGCCTGCTGGAAACACCATATATTTT.